The source of this T cell receptor (beta chain) is a study of T-cell reconstitution after alpha-beta-depleted transplantation in children. Unique molecular identifiers were used to barcode this TCRbeta library. In TCRdb, the PCR reads were re-called with MiXCR into one record per CDR3 protein. The table has almost 400,000 distinct CDR3 sequences, around 20% seen once. The CDR3 extends over 12 amino acids. Trimming shortened V by 7 bases and J by 5 bases, and 12 bases separated the two germline ends. Germline V gene sequence: CDR1 SQVTM, CDR2 ANQGSEA. The source is a human donor who donated a stem cell graft to a child with acute myeloid leukemia. The J gene is TRBJ1-3, the V gene TRBV29-1; possibly TRBD1 for D (5 bases). The sample here was PBMCs from the stem cell graft donor, taken from the stem cell graft. DNA for the CDR3: TGCAGCGCCCGGGACCTGAGAAACACCATATATTTT. It codes for CSARDLRNTIYF. The full variable domain, with the rest looked up from reference TRBV29-1 and TRBJ1-3, is SAVISQKPSRDICQRGTSLTIQCQVDSQVTMMFWYRQQPGQSLTLIATANQGSEATYESGFVIDKFPISRPNLTFSTLTVSNMSPEDSSIYLCSARDLRNTIYFGEGSWLTVV.